The 5 T cell receptor beta chains below all came from one sample that was sequenced in a study of T-cell memory formation after mild COVID-19. TCRdb re-analysed the 5' RACE reads in MiXCR, keeping a single row per CDR3 protein. The profile shows hundreds of thousands of distinct CDR3 sequences, under 20% of them singletons. The sequenced sample consisted of PBMCs or a T cell subset sorted from them (not recorded which). These TCRs come from a man between 18 and 29 years old who had mild COVID-19 (a few samples of this study predate the infection). Cell type and time point are not known.

This chain connects TRBV7-7 to TRBJ2-5, with D unclear. This CDR3 has 14 amino acids. V was clipped by 0 bases and J by 5 bases, with 10 bases between them. Germline V gene sequence: CDR1 SSHAT, CDR2 FNYEAQ (reference sequence). CDR3 sequence: CASSLAGLRETQYF. DNA of the CDR3: TGTGCCAGCAGCTTAGCAGGCTTACGGGAGACCCAGTACTTC.

The rearrangement links TRBV5-5 to TRBJ1-1, with D possibly TRBD1 on 5 matching bases. The CDR3 loop spans 14 amino acids. V shed 0 bases and J shed 6 bases, with 12 bases lying between them. Germline V CDR1 and CDR2: SGHKS, YYEKEE (reference sequence). CDR3 region: CASSLATGMSEAFF. DNA of the CDR3: TGTGCCAGCAGCTTGGCCACAGGAATGTCTGAAGCTTTCTTT.

This clonotype occurred a few times. The chain employs TRBV4-1 and TRBJ2-7; 12 bases align to TRBD1. CDR3 size: 16 residues. Germline lookup yields CDR1 MGHRA and CDR2 YSYEKL. With 8 bases clipped from V and 1 base from J, the junction kept 9 bases outside the gene matches. The chain's CDR3 is CASRGTGGGDSYEQYF. The DNA of the CDR3 is TGCGCCAGCCGCGGGACAGGGGGCGGAGATTCCTACGAGCAGTACTTC.

The chain carries TRBV7-6 and TRBJ2-7, with D perhaps being TRBD1 or TRBD2 (6 bases each). Germline values: CDR1 SGHVS, CDR2 FNYEAQ. The CDR3 is made up of 13 amino acids. V was cut by 5 bases and J by 2 bases, with 10 bases left in between. CDR3 sequence reads: CASSRGEPYEQYF. DNA for the CDR3: TGTGCCAGCAGCAGGGGGGAGCCCTACGAGCAGTACTTC.

This clonotype has a handful of counts. The V gene is TRBV7-9, the J gene TRBJ1-1; unclear D gene. V was pared by 0 bases and J by 4 bases, with 9 bases between. CDR1 is SEHNR and CDR2 is FQNEAQ in the germline V gene (reference sequence). This CDR3 has 14 amino acids. The CDR3 is CASSLAEGSTEAFF. Here the CDR3 DNA reads TGTGCCAGCAGCTTAGCGGAGGGTAGCACTGAAGCTTTCTTT.